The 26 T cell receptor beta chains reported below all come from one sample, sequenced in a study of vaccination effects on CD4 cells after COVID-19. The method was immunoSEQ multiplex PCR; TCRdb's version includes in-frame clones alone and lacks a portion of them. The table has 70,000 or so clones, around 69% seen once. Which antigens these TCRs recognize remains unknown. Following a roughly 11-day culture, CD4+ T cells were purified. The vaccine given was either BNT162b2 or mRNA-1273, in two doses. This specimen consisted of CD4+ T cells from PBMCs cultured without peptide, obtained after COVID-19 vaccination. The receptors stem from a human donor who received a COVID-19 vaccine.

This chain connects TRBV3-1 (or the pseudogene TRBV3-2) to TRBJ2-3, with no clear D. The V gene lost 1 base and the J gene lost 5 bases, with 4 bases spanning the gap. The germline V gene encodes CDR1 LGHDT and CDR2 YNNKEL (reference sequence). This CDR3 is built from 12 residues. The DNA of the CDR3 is TGTGCCAGCAGCCAAGTTAAAGATACGCAGTATTTT. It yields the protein CASSQVKDTQYF.

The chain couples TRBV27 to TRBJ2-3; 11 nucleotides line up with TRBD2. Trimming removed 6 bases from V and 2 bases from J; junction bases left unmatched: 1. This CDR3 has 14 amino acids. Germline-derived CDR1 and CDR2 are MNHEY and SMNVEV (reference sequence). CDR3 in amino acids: CASRGLAATDTQYF. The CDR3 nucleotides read TGTGCCAGCAGGGGACTAGCGGCCACAGATACGCAGTATTTT.

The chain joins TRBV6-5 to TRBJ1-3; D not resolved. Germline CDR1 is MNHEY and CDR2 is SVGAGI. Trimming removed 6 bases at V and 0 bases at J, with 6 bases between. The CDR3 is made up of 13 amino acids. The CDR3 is CASRGSSGNTIYF. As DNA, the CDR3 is TGTGCCAGCAGAGGGTCCTCTGGAAACACCATATATTTT.

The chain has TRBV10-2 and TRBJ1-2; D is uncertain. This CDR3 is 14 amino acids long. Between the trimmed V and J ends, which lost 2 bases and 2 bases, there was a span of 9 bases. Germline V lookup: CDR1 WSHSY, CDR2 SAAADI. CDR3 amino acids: CASSETRLNYGYTF. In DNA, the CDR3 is TGCGCCAGCAGTGAGACACGGTTAAACTATGGCTACACCTTC.

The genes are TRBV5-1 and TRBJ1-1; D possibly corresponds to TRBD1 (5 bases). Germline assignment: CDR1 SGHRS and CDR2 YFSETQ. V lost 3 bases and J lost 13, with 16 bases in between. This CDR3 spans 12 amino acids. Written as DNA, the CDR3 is TGCGCCAGCAGCTCCACCGGGACTCATGTTTTCTTT. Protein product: CASSSTGTHVFF.

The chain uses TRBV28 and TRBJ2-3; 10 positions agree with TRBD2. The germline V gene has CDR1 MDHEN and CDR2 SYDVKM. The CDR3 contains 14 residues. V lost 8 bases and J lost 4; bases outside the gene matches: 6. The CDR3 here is CASRSGGAADTQYF. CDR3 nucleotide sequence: TGTGCCAGCCGAAGCGGGGGGGCCGCAGATACGCAGTATTTT.

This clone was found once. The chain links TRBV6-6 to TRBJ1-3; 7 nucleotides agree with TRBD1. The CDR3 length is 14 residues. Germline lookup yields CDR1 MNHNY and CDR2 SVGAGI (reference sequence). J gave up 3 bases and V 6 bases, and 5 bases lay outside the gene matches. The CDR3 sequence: CASSQGVGGNTIYF. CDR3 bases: TGTGCCAGCAGCCAGGGGGTTGGTGGAAACACCATATATTTT.

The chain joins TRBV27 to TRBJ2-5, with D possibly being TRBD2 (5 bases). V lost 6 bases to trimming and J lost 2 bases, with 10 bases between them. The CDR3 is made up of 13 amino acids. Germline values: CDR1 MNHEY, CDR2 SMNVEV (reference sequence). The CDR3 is CASSHRLQETQYF. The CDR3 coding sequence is TGTGCCAGCAGCCATAGACTACAAGAGACCCAGTACTTC.

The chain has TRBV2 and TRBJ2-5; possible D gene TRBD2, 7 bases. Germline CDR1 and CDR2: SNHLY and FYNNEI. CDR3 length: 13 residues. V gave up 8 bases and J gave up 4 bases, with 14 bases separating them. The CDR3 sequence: CASGGAAGETQYF. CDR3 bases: TGTGCCAGCGGGGGGGCCGCCGGAGAGACCCAGTACTTC.

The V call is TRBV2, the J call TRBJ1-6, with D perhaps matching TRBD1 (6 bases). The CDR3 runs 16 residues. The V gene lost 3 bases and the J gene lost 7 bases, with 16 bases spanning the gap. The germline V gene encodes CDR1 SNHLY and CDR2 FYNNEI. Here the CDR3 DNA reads TGTGCCAGCAGTGACCTTGGGACAAGTCGGAATTCACCCCTCCACTTT. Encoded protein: CASSDLGTSRNSPLHF.

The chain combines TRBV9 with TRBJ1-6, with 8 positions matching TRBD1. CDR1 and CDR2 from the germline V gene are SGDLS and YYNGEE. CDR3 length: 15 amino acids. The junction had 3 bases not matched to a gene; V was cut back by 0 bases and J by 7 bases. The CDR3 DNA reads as TGTGCCAGCAGCGTAGAGGACAGGGCGAATTCACCCCTCCACTTT. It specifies CASSVEDRANSPLHF.

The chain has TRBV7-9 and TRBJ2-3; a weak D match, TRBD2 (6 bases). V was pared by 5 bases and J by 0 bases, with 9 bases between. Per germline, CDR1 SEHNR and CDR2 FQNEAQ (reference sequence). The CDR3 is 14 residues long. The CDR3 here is CASSLGTSTDTQYF. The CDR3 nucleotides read TGTGCCAGCAGCCTAGGGACTAGCACAGATACGCAGTATTTT.

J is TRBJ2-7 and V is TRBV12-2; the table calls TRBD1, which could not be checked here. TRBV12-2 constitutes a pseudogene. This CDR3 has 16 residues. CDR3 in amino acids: CASRLALQGSSYEQYV. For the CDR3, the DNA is TGTGCAAGTCGCTTAGCATTGCAGGGGAGCTCCTACGAGCAGTACGTC.

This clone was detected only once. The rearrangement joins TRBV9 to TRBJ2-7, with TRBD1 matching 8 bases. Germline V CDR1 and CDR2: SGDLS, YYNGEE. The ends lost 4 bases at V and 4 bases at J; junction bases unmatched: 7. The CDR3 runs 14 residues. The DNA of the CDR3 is TGTGCCAGCAGCCCTGGACAGGGCAGATACGAGCAGTACGTC. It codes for CASSPGQGRYEQYV.

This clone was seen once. The CDR3 is CASSESKTGRAYGYTF. The CDR3 bases are TGTGCCAGCAGTGAATCTAAGACCGGCCGAGCTTATGGCTACACCTTC. The chain carries TRBV25-1 and TRBJ1-2; D not certain. The V end lost 1 base, the J end lost 5 bases, and 17 bases lay between the germline ends. Germline lookup yields CDR1 MGHDK and CDR2 SYGVNS. The CDR3 totals 16 residues.

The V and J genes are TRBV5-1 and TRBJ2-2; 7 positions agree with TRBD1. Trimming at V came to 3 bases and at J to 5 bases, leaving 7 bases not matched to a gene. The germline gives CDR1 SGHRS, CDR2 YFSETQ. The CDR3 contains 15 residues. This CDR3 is CASSSSGQATGELFF. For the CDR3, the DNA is TGCGCCAGCAGCTCCAGCGGACAGGCAACCGGGGAGCTGTTTTTT.

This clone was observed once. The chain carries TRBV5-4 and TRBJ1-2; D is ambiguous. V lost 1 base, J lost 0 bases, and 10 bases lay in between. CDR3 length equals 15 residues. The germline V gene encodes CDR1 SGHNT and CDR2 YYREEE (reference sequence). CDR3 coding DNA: TGTGCCAGCAGCTTGAGGCAGACCGCTAACTATGGCTACACCTTC. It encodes CASSLRQTANYGYTF.

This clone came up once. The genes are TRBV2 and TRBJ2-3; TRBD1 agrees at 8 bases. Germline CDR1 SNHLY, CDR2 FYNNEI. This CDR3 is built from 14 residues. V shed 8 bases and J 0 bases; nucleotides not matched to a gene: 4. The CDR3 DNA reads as TGTGCCAGCCGATGGACAGGGAGCACAGATACGCAGTATTTT. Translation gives CASRWTGSTDTQYF.

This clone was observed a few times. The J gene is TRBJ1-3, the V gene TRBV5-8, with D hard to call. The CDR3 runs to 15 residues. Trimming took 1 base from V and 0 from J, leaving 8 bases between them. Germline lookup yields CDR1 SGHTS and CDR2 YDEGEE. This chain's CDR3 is CASSLLHVSGNTIYF. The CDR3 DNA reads TGTGCCAGCAGCTTGTTACATGTCTCTGGAAACACCATATATTTT. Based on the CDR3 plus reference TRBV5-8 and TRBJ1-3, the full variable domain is EAGVTQSPTHLIKTRGQQATLRCSPISGHTSVYWYQQALGLGLQFLLWYDEGEERNRGNFPPRFSGRQFPNYSSELNVNALELEDSALYLCASSLLHVSGNTIYFGEGSWLTVV.

CDR3 loop: CASRSSTDTQYF. The CDR3 DNA follows: TGTGCCAGCAGATCTAGCACAGATACGCAGTATTTT. V is TRBV5-8 and J is TRBJ2-3; D is unresolved. The V end lost 5 bases, the J end lost 0 bases, and 4 bases lay between the germline ends. The CDR3 runs to 12 residues. Germline V gene sequence: CDR1 SGHTS, CDR2 YDEGEE.

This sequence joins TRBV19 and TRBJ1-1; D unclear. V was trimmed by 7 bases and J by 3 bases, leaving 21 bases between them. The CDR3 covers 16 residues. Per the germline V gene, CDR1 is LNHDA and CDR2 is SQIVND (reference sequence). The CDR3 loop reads CASKTTTRGSHTEAFF. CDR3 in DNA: TGTGCCAGTAAAACCACTACCCGGGGTTCTCACACTGAAGCTTTCTTT.

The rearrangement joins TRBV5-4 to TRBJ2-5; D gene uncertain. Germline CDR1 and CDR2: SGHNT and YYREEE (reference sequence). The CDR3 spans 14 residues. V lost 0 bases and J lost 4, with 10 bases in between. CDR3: CASSLDVTTETQYF. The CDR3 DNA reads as TGTGCCAGCAGCTTGGATGTAACAACAGAGACCCAGTACTTC. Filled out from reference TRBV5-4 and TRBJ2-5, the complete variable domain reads ETGVTQSPTHLIKTRGQQVTLRCSSQSGHNTVSWYQQALGQGPQFIFQYYREEENGRGNFPPRFSGLQFPNYSSELNVNALELDDSALYLCASSLDVTTETQYFGPGTRLLVL.

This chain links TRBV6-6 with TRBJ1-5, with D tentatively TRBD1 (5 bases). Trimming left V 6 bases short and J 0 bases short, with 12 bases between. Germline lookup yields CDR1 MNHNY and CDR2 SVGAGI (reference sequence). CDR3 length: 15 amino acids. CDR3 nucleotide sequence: TGTGCCAGCAGAGGAAGCGGGGCTAGCAATCAGCCCCAGCATTTT. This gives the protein CASRGSGASNQPQHF.

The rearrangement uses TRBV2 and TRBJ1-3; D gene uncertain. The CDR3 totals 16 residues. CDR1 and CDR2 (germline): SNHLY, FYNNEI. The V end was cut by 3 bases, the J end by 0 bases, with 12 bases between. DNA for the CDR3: TGTGCCAGCAGTGAGGGCGGGTTTTTCTCTGGAAACACCATATATTTT. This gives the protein CASSEGGFFSGNTIYF.

CDR3 sequence: CASSLQGGYYGYTF. Written as DNA, the CDR3 is TGTGCCAGCAGCCTACAGGGGGGGTACTATGGCTACACCTTC. The V and J genes are TRBV7-2 and TRBJ1-2, with TRBD1 matching over 8 bases. Trimming at V came to 5 bases and at J to 3 bases, leaving 5 bases not matched to a gene. The germline V gene has CDR1 SGHTA and CDR2 FQGNSA. The CDR3 has 14 amino acids.

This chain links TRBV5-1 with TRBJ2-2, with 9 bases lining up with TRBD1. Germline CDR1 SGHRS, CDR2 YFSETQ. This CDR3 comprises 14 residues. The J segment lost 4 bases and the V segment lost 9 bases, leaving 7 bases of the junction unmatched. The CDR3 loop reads CATRDREGTGELFF. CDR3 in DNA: TGCGCCACCAGGGACAGGGAGGGCACCGGGGAGCTGTTTTTT.